Included here is one T cell receptor (beta chain) sequence, with context. This sample also contains other DNA sequences that code for the same CDR3. This entry belongs to a study of cytomegalovirus exposure and HLA in healthy donors. This PCR relied on a set of 60 Vbeta primers and 13 Jbeta primers. Method: immunoSEQ multiplex PCR; TCRdb's copy keeps in-frame clones and lacks some. The sample holds around 150,000 clones, 86% seen once. The length of the CDR3 is 12 residues. Germline lookup yields CDR1 MNHNS and CDR2 SASEGT. The V and J ends lost 6 bases and 4 bases respectively, with 7 bases between them.

This chain connects TRBV6-1 to TRBJ2-1, with D tentatively TRBD2 (6 bases). The sequenced sample consisted of PBMCs. This clonotype was obtained from a woman aged 18-29 years in good health and CMV-seronegative. The DNA of the CDR3 is TGTGCCAGCAGCGGGGGTTACAATGAGCAGTTCTTC. Its translation is CASSGGYNEQFF.